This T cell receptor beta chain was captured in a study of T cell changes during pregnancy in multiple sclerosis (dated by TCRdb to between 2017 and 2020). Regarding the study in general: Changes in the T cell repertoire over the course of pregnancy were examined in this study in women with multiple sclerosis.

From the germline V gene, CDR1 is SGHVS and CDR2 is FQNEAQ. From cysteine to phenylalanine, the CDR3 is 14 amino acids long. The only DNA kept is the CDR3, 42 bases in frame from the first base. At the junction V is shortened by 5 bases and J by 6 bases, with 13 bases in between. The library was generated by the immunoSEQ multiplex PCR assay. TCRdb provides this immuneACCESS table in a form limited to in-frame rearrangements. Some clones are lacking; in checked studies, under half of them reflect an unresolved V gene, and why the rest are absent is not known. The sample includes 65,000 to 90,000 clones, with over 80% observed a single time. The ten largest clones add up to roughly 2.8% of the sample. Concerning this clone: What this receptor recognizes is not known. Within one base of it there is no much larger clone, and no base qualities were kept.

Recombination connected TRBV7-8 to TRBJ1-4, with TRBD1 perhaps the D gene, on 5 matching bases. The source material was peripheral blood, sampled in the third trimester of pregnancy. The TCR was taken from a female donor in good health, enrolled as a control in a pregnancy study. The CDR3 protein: CASSPEARDEKLFF. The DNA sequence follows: TGTGCCAGCAGCCCAGAAGCCAGGGATGAAAAACTGTTTTTT.